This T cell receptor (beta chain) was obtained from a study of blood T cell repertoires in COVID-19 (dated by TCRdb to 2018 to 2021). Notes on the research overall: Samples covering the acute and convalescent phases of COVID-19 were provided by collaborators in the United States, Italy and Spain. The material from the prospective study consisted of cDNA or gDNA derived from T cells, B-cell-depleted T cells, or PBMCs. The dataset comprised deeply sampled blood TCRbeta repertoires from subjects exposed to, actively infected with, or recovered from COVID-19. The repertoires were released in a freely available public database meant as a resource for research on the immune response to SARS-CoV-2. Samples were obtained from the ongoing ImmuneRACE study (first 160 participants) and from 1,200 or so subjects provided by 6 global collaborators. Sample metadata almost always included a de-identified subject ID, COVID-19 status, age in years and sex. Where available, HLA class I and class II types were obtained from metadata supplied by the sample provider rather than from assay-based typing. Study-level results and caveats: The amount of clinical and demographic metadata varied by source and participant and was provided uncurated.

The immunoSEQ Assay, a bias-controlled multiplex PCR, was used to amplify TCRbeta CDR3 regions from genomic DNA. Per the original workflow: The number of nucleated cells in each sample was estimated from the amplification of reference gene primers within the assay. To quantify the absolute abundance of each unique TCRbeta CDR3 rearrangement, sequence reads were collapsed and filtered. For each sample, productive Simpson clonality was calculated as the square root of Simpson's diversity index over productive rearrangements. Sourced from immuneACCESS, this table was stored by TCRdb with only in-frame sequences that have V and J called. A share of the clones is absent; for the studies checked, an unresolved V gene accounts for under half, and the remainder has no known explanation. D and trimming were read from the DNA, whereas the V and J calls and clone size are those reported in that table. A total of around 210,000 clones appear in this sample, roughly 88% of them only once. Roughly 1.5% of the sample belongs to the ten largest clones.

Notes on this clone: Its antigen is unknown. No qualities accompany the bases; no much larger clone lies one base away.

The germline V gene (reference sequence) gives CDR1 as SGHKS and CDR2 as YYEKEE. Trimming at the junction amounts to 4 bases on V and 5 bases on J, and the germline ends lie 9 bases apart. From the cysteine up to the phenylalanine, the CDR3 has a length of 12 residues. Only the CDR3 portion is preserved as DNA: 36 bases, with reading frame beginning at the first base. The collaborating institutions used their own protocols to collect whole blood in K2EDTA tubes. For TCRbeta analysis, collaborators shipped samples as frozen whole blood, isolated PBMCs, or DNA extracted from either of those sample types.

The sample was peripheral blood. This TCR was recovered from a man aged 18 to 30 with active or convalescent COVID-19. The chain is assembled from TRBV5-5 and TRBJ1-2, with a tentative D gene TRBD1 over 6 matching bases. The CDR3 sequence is CASSVQGYGYTF. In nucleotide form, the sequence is TGTGCCAGCAGCGTACAGGGTTATGGCTACACCTTC.